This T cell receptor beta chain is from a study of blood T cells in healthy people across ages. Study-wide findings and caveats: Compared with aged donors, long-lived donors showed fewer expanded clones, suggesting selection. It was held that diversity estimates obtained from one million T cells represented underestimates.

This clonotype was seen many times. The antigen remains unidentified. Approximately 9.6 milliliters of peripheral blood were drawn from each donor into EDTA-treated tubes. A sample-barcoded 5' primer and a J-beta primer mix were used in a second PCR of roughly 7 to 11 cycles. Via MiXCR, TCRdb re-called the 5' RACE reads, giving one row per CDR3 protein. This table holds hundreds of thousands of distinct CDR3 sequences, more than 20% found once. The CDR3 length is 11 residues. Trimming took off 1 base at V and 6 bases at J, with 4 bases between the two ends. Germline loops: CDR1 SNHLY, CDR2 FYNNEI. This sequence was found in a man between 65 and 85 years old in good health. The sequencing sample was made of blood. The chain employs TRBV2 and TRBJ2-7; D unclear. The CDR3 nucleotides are TGTGCCAGCAGTGAAGTAGGCGAGCAGTACTTC. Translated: CASSEVGEQYF.